One sample yielded the 6 T cell receptor beta chains listed below, sequenced in a study of blood T cell repertoires in COVID-19. Data came from immunoSEQ multiplex PCR; TCRdb stores just in-frame clones and leaves some out. The table shows 40,000 to 55,000 clones, with roughly 86% occurring only once. Sequenced material: peripheral blood. The receptors were sampled from a human donor in a cohort sampled during active COVID-19.

The chain recombines TRBV10-3 with TRBJ2-6; D is ambiguous. The ends were cut back, 6 bases at V and 0 bases at J, with 3 bases in the middle. The CDR3 has 13 residues. The germline gives CDR1 ENHRY, CDR2 SYGVKD. For the CDR3, the DNA is TGTGCCATCAGCTCCTCTGGGGCCAACGTCCTGACTTTC. This sequence encodes CAISSSGANVLTF.

The V gene is TRBV27, the J gene TRBJ1-2, with 12 bases identical to TRBD1. The germline gives CDR1 MNHEY, CDR2 SMNVEV (reference sequence). The trim removed 3 bases at V and 6 bases at J, leaving 2 bases unmatched. The CDR3 has 14 amino acids. In DNA form, the CDR3 reads TGTGCCAGCAGTTTCGGGACAGGGGGCGATGGCTACACCTTC. Protein: CASSFGTGGDGYTF.

The genes are TRBV7-6 and TRBJ2-3; 7 nucleotides agree with TRBD1. Germline CDR1 is SGHVS and CDR2 is FNYEAQ. Trimming removed 3 bases from V and 2 bases from J; junction bases left unmatched: 8. The CDR3 has 16 residues. The DNA for the CDR3 is TGTGCCAGCAGCTTCCCTCAGACAGGGAACACAGATACGCAGTATTTT. Protein sequence: CASSFPQTGNTDTQYF.

This sequence joins TRBV7-6 and TRBJ2-7, with 14 bases that match TRBD2. The CDR3 spans 16 residues. CDR1 and CDR2 (germline): SGHVS, FNYEAQ. The J segment lost 4 bases and the V segment lost 5 bases, leaving 7 bases of the junction unmatched. The CDR3 nucleotides read TGTGCCAGCAGCCCCATCGGGACTAGCGGGAGTTACGAGCAGTACTTC. It translates to CASSPIGTSGSYEQYF. Looking up the rest from reference TRBV7-6 and TRBJ2-7 gives the full variable domain: GAGVSQSPRYKVTKRGQDVALRCDPISGHVSLYWYRQALGQGPEFLTYFNYEAQQDKSGLPNDRFSAERPEGSISTLTIQRTEQRDSAMYRCASSPIGTSGSYEQYFGPGTRLTVT.

This chain uses TRBV10-3 with TRBJ1-1; 8 bases map to TRBD1. Losses at the gene ends were 6 bases for V and 0 bases for J; bases not matched to a gene: 3. CDR3 length: 14 amino acids. Per germline, CDR1 ENHRY and CDR2 SYGVKD. CDR3 residues: CAIRAGQVNTEAFF. The CDR3 region has the DNA TGTGCCATCAGAGCGGGACAGGTGAACACTGAAGCTTTCTTT.

The chain has TRBV6-5 and TRBJ2-7; 7 nucleotides line up with TRBD1. V lost 4 bases and J lost 1; bases outside the gene matches: 7. Germline assignment: CDR1 MNHEY and CDR2 SVGAGI. The CDR3 is 15 amino acids. CDR3 sequence: CASSFTGAVSYEQYF. Here the CDR3 DNA reads TGTGCCAGCAGTTTCACAGGGGCCGTTTCCTACGAGCAGTACTTC.